A single sample gave rise to the 25 T cell receptor beta chains below, sequenced in a study of cytomegalovirus exposure and HLA in healthy donors. It was with 60 Vbeta and 13 Jbeta primers that the PCR ran. Assay: immunoSEQ multiplex PCR; the TCRdb copy retains only in-frame clones and omits some. The sample includes approximately 110,000 clones, 60% to 85% of them seen just once. Material for sequencing was PBMCs. The receptors stem from a female donor in good health and CMV-seropositive.

The chain joins TRBV6-5 to TRBJ1-1, with 7 bases identical to TRBD1. Germline CDR1 is MNHEY and CDR2 is SVGAGI. V shed 6 bases and J 3 bases; nucleotides not matched to a gene: 7. This CDR3 has 14 amino acids. Written as DNA, the CDR3 is TGTGCCAGCAGACCCACGACAGGGCACACTGAAGCTTTCTTT. Translation: CASRPTTGHTEAFF.

CDR3 sequence: CASRGHSSYEQYF. Here the CDR3 DNA reads TGTGCCAGCCGGGGACACAGCTCCTACGAGCAGTACTTC. This sequence joins TRBV19 and TRBJ2-7; tentatively, D is TRBD1 (6 bases). The length of the CDR3 is 13 residues. Trimming left V 9 bases short and J 0 bases short, with 12 bases between. Germline V gene data show CDR1 as LNHDA and CDR2 as SQIVND (reference sequence).

This clone was found once. This chain uses TRBV28 with TRBJ2-1; 7 bases agree with TRBD1. The CDR3 totals 14 residues. Germline trimming cut 10 bases from V and 0 bases from J; bases unmatched to any gene: 6. The germline CDR1 and CDR2 sequences are MDHEN and SYDVKM. CDR3: CATLSGGSYNEQFF. The CDR3 nucleotides read TGTGCCACCTTATCAGGGGGCTCCTACAATGAGCAGTTCTTC.

The V call is TRBV6-1, the J call TRBJ1-5, with a tentative D call TRBD1 (6 bases). Trimming shortened V by 5 bases and J by 5 bases, and 13 bases separated the two germline ends. The CDR3 has 14 residues. Germline loops: CDR1 MNHNS, CDR2 SASEGT. CDR3 region: CASSYLQGHQPQHF. The CDR3 nucleotides are TGTGCCAGCAGTTATTTGCAGGGGCATCAGCCCCAGCATTTT.

This clone was seen only once. The V call is TRBV5-4, the J call TRBJ2-1, with TRBD2 as a possible D gene (6 bases). The V gene lost 2 bases and the J gene lost 7 bases, with 10 bases spanning the gap. CDR3 size: 13 residues. Germline CDR1 is SGHNT and CDR2 is YYREEE (reference sequence). The CDR3 nucleotides read TGTGCCAGCAGCTTCGCGGGGACGAATGAGCAGTTCTTC. Translated: CASSFAGTNEQFF.

The rearrangement links TRBV25-1 to TRBJ1-6, with D possibly matching TRBD1 (6 bases). Germline CDR1 MGHDK, CDR2 SYGVNS. This CDR3 has 15 amino acids. V lost 6 bases and J lost 7, with 16 bases in between. The CDR3 is CASSHRTVRNSPLHF. The CDR3 bases are TGTGCCAGCAGCCATCGGACAGTTAGAAATTCACCCCTCCACTTT.

This rearrangement joins TRBV5-1 to TRBJ1-2; the match to TRBD1 covers 8 bases. V shed 4 bases, J shed 0 bases, and the junction held 5 bases outside the gene matches. Germline assignment: CDR1 SGHRS and CDR2 YFSETQ. The CDR3 is made up of 15 amino acids. The CDR3 region is CASSLLTGANYGYTF. The CDR3, as DNA: TGCGCCAGCAGCCTCCTGACAGGGGCTAACTATGGCTACACCTTC.

The gene calls are TRBV6-6 and TRBJ2-7, with D perhaps matching TRBD2 (6 bases). Germline CDR1 reads MNHNY; CDR2 reads SVGAGI (reference sequence). This CDR3 has 13 residues. V shed 2 bases and J shed 4 bases, with 9 bases lying between them. CDR3 in amino acids: CASSYEGRYEQYF. The CDR3 DNA sequence: TGTGCCAGCAGTTACGAGGGGAGGTACGAGCAGTACTTC.

This clone was observed a handful of times. The J gene is TRBJ1-5, the V gene TRBV2; D perhaps matches TRBD1 (5 bases). With 0 bases removed from V and 5 bases from J, the gap between germline ends came to 11 bases. The CDR3 is 15 amino acids. The germline gives CDR1 SNHLY, CDR2 FYNNEI. The CDR3 sequence: CASSEAGPGDQPQHF. CDR3 coding DNA: TGTGCCAGCAGTGAAGCCGGCCCGGGGGATCAGCCCCAGCATTTT.

CDR3 nucleotide sequence: TGTGCCAGCTCACCACGACCGCCCGGGGGGACCGGGGAGCTGTTTTTT. Protein: CASSPRPPGGTGELFF. V is TRBV18 and J is TRBJ2-2; TRBD2 agrees at 7 bases. J was trimmed by 5 bases and V by 1 base; bases with no gene match: 7. The germline CDR1 and CDR2 sequences are KGHSH and LQKENI. CDR3 length: 16 amino acids.

The rearrangement links TRBV6-5 to TRBJ1-1; no clear D. The V gene's germline CDR1 is MNHEY and CDR2 SVGAGI. V was shortened by 6 bases and J by 8 bases, with 13 bases between the two germline ends. This CDR3 has 12 residues. DNA of the CDR3: TGTGCCAGCAGCACCGGTGTCGCAGAAGCTTTCTTT. Its protein product is CASSTGVAEAFF.

V usage is TRBV5-1 and J usage is TRBJ1-4; D is ambiguous. This CDR3 is 15 amino acids long. V lost 0 bases, J lost 2 bases, and 8 bases lay in between. Germline values: CDR1 SGHRS, CDR2 YFSETQ. The CDR3 sequence: CASSLGGQTNEKLFF. The CDR3 region has the DNA TGCGCCAGCAGCTTGGGCGGCCAGACTAATGAAAAACTGTTTTTT. Together with reference TRBV5-1 and TRBJ1-4, the CDR3 gives the full variable domain: KAGVTQTPRYLIKTRGQQVTLSCSPISGHRSVSWYQQTPGQGLQFLFEYFSETQRNKGNFPGRFSGRQFSNSRSEMNVSTLELGDSALYLCASSLGGQTNEKLFFGSGTQLSVL.

CDR3 residues: CASSLLRPNSGNTIYF. The CDR3 DNA reads TGTGCCAGCAGTTTACTGCGGCCAAACTCTGGAAACACCATATATTTT. V gene TRBV27 combines with J gene TRBJ1-3; D is undetermined. The CDR3 sequence is 16 residues long. Deletions cut 2 bases from V and 0 bases from J, with 11 bases between. The germline V gene has CDR1 MNHEY and CDR2 SMNVEV (reference sequence).

The gene calls are TRBV29-1 and TRBJ1-2, with D uncertain. Germline CDR1 SQVTM, CDR2 ANQGSEA. The CDR3 is made up of 10 amino acids. Trimming stripped 7 bases from V and 3 bases from J, with 6 bases between. CDR3: CSAGYYGYTF. In DNA form, the CDR3 reads TGCAGCGCGGGGTACTATGGCTACACCTTC. The entire variable domain, with the rest obtained from reference TRBV29-1 and TRBJ1-2, is as follows: SAVISQKPSRDICQRGTSLTIQCQVDSQVTMMFWYRQQPGQSLTLIATANQGSEATYESGFVIDKFPISRPNLTFSTLTVSNMSPEDSSIYLCSAGYYGYTFGSGTRLTVV.

This clone was seen only a few times. This chain joins TRBV12-2 and TRBJ1-5; whether TRBD1, the table's D call, matches the DNA was not checked. TRBV12-2 is termed a pseudogene. The CDR3 consists of 16 residues. This CDR3 is CASRWDRIRGNQPQHF. CDR3 DNA sequence: TGTGCAAGTCGCTGGGACAGGATAAGGGGCAATCAGCCCCAGCATTTT.

The CDR3 spells CSVRGLAGKYNEQFF. Here the CDR3 DNA reads TGCAGCGTTCGTGGACTAGCGGGAAAGTACAATGAGCAGTTCTTC. V is TRBV29-1 and J is TRBJ2-1, with 12 bases lining up with TRBD2. This CDR3 spans 15 amino acids. The germline gives CDR1 SQVTM, CDR2 ANQGSEA. The J segment lost 4 bases and the V segment lost 5 bases, leaving 6 bases of the junction unmatched.

The chain has TRBV7-6 and TRBJ1-5, with D unresolved. This CDR3 has 13 amino acids. V lost 1 base to trimming and J lost 4 bases, with 5 bases between them. CDR1 and CDR2 (germline): SGHVS, FNYEAQ. The CDR3 region has the DNA TGTGCCAGCAGCTTAGACAGAAATCAGCCCCAGCATTTT. Its protein is CASSLDRNQPQHF.

The chain has TRBV5-4 and TRBJ1-6; D is perhaps TRBD1 (6 bases). The CDR3 spans 14 residues. Germline assignment: CDR1 SGHNT and CDR2 YYREEE (reference sequence). The germline V and J ends were trimmed by 3 bases and 10 bases, with 14 bases remaining between them. CDR3 sequence reads: CASSSPGHQSPLHF. DNA of the CDR3: TGTGCCAGCAGCTCCCCGGGACACCAATCACCCCTCCACTTT. The full variable domain, with the rest looked up from reference TRBV5-4 and TRBJ1-6, is ETGVTQSPTHLIKTRGQQVTLRCSSQSGHNTVSWYQQALGQGPQFIFQYYREEENGRGNFPPRFSGLQFPNYSSELNVNALELDDSALYLCASSSPGHQSPLHFGNGTRLTVT.

The rearrangement uses TRBV7-3 and TRBJ1-5; tentatively, D is TRBD1 (6 bases). V lost 6 bases, J lost 6 bases, and 12 bases lay in between. CDR1 is SGHTA, CDR2 FQGTGA, per germline. The CDR3 totals 13 residues. Here the CDR3 DNA reads TGTGCCAGCAGTGCAGGGGTAGCTCAGCCCCAGCATTTT. This encodes CASSAGVAQPQHF.

This chain joins TRBV5-1 and TRBJ2-1, with 8 bases lining up with TRBD2. There are 16 residues in the CDR3. The germline V gene has CDR1 SGHRS and CDR2 YFSETQ. V lost 5 bases, J lost 5 bases, and 12 bases stayed unmatched. The CDR3 region is CASRDKLTGGNNEQFF. Here the CDR3 DNA reads TGCGCCAGCAGGGATAAATTAACGGGGGGGAACAATGAGCAGTTCTTC.

The chain joins TRBV5-4 to TRBJ1-2; 8 nucleotides agree with TRBD1. Trimming cost V 4 bases and J 8 bases; bases outside gene matches: 10. From germline, CDR1 is SGHNT and CDR2 YYREEE (reference sequence). The CDR3 length is 14 residues. The DNA of the CDR3 is TGTGCCAGCAGCAAGACCCAGGGGGCGCAAGGCTACACCTTC. Translated: CASSKTQGAQGYTF.

The chain is built from TRBV5-1 and TRBJ1-1; the match to TRBD1 covers 9 bases. V shed 0 bases, J shed 6 bases, and the junction held 9 bases outside the gene matches. Germline V gene sequence: CDR1 SGHRS, CDR2 YFSETQ. The CDR3 extends over 16 amino acids. In DNA form, the CDR3 reads TGCGCCAGCAGCTTGGCCTGGACAGGGGCGTCGTCTGAAGCTTTCTTT. This sequence encodes CASSLAWTGASSEAFF.

The chain is built from TRBV7-2 and TRBJ1-5, with 7 bases fitting TRBD1. The CDR3 extends over 14 amino acids. J lost 7 bases, V lost 5 bases, and 8 bases had no gene match. CDR1 and CDR2 from the germline V gene are SGHTA and FQGNSA. In DNA, the CDR3 is TGTGCCAGCAGCCCCAACAGGGGTAAGCAGCCCCAGCATTTT. This translates into CASSPNRGKQPQHF.

J is TRBJ1-1 and V is TRBV28; D ambiguous. There are 11 residues in the CDR3. The V end lost 2 bases, the J end lost 4 bases, and 2 bases lay between the germline ends. CDR1 and CDR2 from the germline V gene are MDHEN and SYDVKM. CDR3 sequence reads: CASSLLTEAFF. CDR3 coding DNA: TGTGCCAGCAGTTTACTCACTGAAGCTTTCTTT.

This clone was detected a few times. The chain employs TRBV19 and TRBJ2-2; weak D call: TRBD2 (7 bases). CDR3 size: 16 residues. Trimming shortened V by 7 bases and J by 0 bases, and 15 bases separated the two germline ends. Germline CDR1 and CDR2: LNHDA and SQIVND (reference sequence). This chain's CDR3 is CASTRTRTANTGELFF. The CDR3 DNA reads as TGTGCCAGTACCCGGACTAGGACAGCGAACACCGGGGAGCTGTTTTTT.